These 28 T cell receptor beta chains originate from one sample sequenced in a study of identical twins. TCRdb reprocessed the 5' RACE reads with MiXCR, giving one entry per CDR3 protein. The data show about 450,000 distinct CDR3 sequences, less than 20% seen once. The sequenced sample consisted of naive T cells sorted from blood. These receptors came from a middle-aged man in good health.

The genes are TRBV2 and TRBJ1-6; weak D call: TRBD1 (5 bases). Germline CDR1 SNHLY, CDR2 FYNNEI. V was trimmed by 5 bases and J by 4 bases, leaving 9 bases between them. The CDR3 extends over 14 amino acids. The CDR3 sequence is CASSRQSYNSPLHF. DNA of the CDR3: TGTGCCAGCAGTAGACAGTCTTATAATTCACCCCTCCACTTT.

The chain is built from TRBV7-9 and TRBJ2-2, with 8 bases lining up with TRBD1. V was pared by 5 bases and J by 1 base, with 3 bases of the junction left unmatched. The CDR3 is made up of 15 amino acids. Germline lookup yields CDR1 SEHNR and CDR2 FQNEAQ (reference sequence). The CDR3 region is CASSIGQGNTGELFF. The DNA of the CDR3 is TGTGCCAGCAGCATCGGACAGGGGAACACCGGGGAGCTGTTTTTT.

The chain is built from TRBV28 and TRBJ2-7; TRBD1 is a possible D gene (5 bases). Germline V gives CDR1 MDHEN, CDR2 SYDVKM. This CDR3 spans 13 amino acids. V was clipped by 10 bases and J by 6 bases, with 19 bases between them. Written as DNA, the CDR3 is TGTGCCACCCAGGGCAGGGTTACACCCGAGCAGTACTTC. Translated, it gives CATQGRVTPEQYF.

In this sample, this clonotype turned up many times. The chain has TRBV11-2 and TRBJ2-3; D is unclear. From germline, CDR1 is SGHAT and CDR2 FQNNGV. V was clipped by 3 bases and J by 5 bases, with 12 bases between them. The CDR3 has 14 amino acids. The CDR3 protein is CASSLPSSGDTQYF. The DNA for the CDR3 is TGTGCCAGCAGCTTGCCCAGCTCGGGAGATACGCAGTATTTT.

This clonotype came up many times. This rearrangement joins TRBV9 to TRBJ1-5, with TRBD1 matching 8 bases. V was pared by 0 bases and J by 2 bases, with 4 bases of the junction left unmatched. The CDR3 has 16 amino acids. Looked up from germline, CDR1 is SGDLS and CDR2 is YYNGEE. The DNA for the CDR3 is TGTGCCAGCAGCGTAGAGGTGGGACAGGGCAATCAGCCCCAGCATTTT. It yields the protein CASSVEVGQGNQPQHF.

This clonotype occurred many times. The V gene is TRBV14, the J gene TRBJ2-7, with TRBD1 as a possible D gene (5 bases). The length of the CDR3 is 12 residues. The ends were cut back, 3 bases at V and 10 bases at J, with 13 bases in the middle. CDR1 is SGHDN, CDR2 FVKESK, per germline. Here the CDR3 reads CASSHYDSPQYF. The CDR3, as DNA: TGTGCCAGCAGCCACTACGACAGTCCACAGTACTTC.

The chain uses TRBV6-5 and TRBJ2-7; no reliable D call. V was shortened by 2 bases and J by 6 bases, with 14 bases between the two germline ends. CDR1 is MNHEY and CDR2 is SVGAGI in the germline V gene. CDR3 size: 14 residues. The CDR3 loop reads CASSYERARGEQYF. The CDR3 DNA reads TGTGCCAGCAGTTACGAACGGGCCCGAGGCGAGCAGTACTTC.

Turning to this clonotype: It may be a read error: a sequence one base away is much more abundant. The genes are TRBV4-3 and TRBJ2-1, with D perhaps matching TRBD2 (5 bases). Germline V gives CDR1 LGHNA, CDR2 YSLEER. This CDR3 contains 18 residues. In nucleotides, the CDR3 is TGCGCCAGCAGCCAAGATCCCTTGACTACTCTCTCCTACTATGAGCAGTTCTTC. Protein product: CASSQDPLTTLSYYEQFF.

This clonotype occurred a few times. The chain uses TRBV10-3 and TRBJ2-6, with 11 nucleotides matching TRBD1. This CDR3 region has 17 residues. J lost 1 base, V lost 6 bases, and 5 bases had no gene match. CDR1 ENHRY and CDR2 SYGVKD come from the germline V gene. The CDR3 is CAIRRDRGASGANVLTF. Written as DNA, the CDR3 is TGTGCCATCAGGAGGGACAGGGGGGCGTCTGGGGCCAACGTCCTGACTTTC.

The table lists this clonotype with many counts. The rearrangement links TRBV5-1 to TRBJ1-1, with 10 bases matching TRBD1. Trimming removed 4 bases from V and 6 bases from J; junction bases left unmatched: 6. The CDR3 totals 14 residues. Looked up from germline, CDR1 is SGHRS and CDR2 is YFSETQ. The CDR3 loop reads CASSRAGTGAEAFF. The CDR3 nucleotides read TGCGCCAGCAGCAGGGCCGGGACAGGGGCTGAAGCTTTCTTT.

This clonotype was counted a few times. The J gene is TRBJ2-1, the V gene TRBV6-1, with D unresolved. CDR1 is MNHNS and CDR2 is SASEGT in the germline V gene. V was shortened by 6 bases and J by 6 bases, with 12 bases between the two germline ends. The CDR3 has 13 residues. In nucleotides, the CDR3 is TGTGCCAGCAGCCCGTATGTGCGCAATGAGCAGTTCTTC. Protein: CASSPYVRNEQFF.

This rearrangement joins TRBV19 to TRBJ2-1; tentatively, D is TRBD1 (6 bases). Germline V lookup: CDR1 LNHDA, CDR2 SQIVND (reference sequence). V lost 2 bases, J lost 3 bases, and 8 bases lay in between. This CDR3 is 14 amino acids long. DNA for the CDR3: TGTGCCAGTAGTATAAGGGACAACTACAATGAGCAGTTCTTC. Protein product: CASSIRDNYNEQFF.

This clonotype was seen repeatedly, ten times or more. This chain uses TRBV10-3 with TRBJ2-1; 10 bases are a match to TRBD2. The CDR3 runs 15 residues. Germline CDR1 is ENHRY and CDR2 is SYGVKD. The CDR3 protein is CAVAGGQSSYNEQFF. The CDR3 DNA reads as TGTGCGGTAGCGGGGGGACAAAGCTCCTACAATGAGCAGTTCTTC.

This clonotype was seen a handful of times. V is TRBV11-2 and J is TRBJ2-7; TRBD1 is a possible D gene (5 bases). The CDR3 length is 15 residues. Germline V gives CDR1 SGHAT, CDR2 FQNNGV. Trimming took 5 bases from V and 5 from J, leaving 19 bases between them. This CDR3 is CASSPLGQGSHEQYF. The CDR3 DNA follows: TGTGCCAGCAGCCCTCTGGGCCAGGGAAGCCACGAGCAGTACTTC.

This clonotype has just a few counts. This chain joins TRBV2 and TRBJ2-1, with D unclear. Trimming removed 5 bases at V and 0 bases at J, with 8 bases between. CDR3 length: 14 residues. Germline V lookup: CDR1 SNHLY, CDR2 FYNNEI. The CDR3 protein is CASSIKSSYNEQFF. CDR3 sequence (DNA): TGTGCCAGCAGTATAAAGAGCTCCTACAATGAGCAGTTCTTC.

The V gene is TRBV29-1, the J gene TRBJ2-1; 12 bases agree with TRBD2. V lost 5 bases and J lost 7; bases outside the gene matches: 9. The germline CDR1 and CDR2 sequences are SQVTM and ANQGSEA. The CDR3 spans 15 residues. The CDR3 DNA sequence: TGCAGCGTTAAGACTAGCGGGAGCCCCAAGAATGAGCAGTTCTTC. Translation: CSVKTSGSPKNEQFF.

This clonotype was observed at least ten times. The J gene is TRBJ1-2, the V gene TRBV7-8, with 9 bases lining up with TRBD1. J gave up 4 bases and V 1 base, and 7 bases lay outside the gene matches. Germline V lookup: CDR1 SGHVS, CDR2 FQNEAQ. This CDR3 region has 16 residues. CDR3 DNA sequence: TGTGCCAGCAGCTTAGACGACAGGGGGATCCTCTATGGCTACACCTTC. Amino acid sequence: CASSLDDRGILYGYTF.

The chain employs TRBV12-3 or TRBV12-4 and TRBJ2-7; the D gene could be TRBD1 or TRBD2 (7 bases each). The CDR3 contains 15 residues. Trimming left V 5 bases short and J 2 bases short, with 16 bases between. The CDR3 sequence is CASSISRGGTYEQYF. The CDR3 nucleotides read TGTGCCAGCAGTATTTCCAGGGGGGGGACCTACGAGCAGTACTTC.

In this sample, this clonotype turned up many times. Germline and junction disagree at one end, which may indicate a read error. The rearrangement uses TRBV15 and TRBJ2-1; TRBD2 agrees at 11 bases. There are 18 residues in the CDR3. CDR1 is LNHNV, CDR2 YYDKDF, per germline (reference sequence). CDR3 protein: CATRRGQGSASGRNEQFF. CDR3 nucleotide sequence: TGTGCCACCAGAAGAGGACAGGGGTCGGCTAGCGGGAGGAATGAGCAGTTCTTC.

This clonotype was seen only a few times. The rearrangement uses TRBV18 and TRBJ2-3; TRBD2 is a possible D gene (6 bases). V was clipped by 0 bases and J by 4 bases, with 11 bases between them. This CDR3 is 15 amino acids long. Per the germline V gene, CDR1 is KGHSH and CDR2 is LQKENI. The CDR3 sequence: CASSPPGTVADTQYF. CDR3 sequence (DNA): TGTGCCAGCTCACCACCCGGGACTGTTGCAGATACGCAGTATTTT.

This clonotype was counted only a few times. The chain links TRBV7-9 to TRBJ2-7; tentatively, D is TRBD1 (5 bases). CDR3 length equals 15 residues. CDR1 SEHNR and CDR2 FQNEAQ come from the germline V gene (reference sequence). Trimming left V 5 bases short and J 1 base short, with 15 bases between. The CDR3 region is CASSPIPTASYEQYF. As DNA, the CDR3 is TGTGCCAGCAGCCCGATACCGACAGCTTCCTACGAGCAGTACTTC. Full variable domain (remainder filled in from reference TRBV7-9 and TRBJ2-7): DTGVSQNPRHKITKRGQNVTFRCDPISEHNRLYWYRQTLGQGPEFLTYFQNEAQLEKSRLLSDRFSAERPKGSFSTLEIQRTEQGDSAMYLCASSPIPTASYEQYFGPGTRLTVT.

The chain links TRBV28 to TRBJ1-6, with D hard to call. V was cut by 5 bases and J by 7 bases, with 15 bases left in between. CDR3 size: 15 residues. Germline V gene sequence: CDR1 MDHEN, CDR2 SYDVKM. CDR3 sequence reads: CASSLPGRSNSPLHF. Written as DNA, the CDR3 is TGTGCCAGCAGTCTGCCGGGTAGGAGCAATTCACCCCTCCACTTT.

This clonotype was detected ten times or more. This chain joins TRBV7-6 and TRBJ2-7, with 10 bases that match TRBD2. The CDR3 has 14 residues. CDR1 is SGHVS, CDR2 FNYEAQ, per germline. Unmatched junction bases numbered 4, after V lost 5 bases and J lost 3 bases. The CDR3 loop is CASSLQRGGYEQYF. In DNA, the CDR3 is TGTGCCAGCAGCCTCCAGCGGGGGGGCTACGAGCAGTACTTC.

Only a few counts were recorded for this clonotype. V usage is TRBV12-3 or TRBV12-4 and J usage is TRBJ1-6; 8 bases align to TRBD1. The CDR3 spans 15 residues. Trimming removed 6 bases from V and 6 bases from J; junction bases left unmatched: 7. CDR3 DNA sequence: TGTGCCAGCAGCGGAGGACAGGGAGGTAATTCACCCCTCCACTTT. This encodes CASSGGQGGNSPLHF.

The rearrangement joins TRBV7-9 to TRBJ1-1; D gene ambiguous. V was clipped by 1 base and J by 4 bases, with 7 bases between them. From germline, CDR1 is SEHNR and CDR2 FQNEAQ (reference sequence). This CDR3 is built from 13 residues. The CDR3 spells CASSLEWSTEAFF. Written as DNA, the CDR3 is TGTGCCAGCAGCTTAGAGTGGTCCACTGAAGCTTTCTTT.

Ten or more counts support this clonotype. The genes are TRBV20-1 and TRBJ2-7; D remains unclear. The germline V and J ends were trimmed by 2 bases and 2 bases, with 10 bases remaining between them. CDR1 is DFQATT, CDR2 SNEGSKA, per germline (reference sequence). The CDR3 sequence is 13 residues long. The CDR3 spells CSARSYSAYEQYF. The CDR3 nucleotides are TGCAGTGCTAGATCGTATTCCGCCTACGAGCAGTACTTC.

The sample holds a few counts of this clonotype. The CDR3 region is CSTSGSGETQYF. DNA of the CDR3: TGCAGCACTAGCGGGAGTGGAGAGACCCAGTACTTC. The chain is built from TRBV20-1 and TRBJ2-5, with 11 bases that match TRBD2. Germline V gene sequence: CDR1 DFQATT, CDR2 SNEGSKA (reference sequence). The CDR3 contains 12 residues.

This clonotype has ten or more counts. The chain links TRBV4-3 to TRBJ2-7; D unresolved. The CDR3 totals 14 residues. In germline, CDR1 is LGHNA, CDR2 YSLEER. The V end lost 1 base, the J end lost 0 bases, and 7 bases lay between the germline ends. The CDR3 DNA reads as TGCGCCAGCAGCCAAGGCGTTCCCTCCTACGAGCAGTACTTC. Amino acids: CASSQGVPSYEQYF.